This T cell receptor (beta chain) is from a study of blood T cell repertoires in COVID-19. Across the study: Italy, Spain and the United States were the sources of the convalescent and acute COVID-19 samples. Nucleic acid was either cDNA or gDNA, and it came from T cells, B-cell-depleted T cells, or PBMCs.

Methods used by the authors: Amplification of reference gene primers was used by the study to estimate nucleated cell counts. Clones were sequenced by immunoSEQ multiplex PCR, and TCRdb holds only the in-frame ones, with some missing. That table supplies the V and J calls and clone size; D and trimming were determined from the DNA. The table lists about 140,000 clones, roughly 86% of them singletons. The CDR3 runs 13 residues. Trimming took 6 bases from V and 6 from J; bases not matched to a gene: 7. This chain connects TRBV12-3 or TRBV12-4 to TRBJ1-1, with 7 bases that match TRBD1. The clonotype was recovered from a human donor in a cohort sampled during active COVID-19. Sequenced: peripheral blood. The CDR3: CASRLATGAEAFF. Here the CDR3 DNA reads TGTGCCAGCAGGTTGGCAACAGGGGCTGAAGCTTTCTTT.